This is a list of T cell receptor beta chains from one sample in a study of patients and donors after allogeneic stem cell transplantation. TCRdb analysed the RT-PCR reads with MiXCR anew, one entry per CDR3 protein. The profile shows more than 850,000 distinct CDR3 sequences, over 15% of them singletons. Sequenced: blood, either unsorted or a sorted T cell fraction (not recorded which). These TCRs come from a human donor who was either an allogeneic HSCT recipient or a stem cell or donor lymphocyte infusion donor (not recorded which). It is not recorded whose cells these are; they may come from a transplant donor. Each CDR3 is given with its conserved first and last residue. The D gene is left open where the match is weak. Clone sizes are given selectively: once, few, many, or a class where the clone is expanded.

V	D	size	J	DNA	CDR3
TRBV3-1	.	few	TRBJ2-7	TGTGCCAGCAGCCAAGGTAATTCCTACGAGCAGTACTTC	CASSQGNSYEQYF
TRBV5-1	.	many	TRBJ2-1	TGCGCCAGCAGCTTTTCCTCCGGGAGCTCCTACAATGAGCAGTTCTTC	CASSFSSGSSYNEQFF
TRBV7-2	.	few	TRBJ1-2	TGTGCCAGCAGCTTAGAGTGGTCGGCTATCTATGGCTACACCTTC	CASSLEWSAIYGYTF
TRBV7-2	.	.	TRBJ2-3	TGTGCCAGCAGCCGACTTACGGGGGCGATGGTGGATACGCAGTATTTT	CASSRLTGAMVDTQYF
TRBV12-3/TRBV12-4	.	.	TRBJ1-2	TGTGCCAGCAGTTTGTTGGGGCCGAACTATGGCTACACCTTC	CASSLLGPNYGYTF
TRBV12-3/TRBV12-4	.	many	TRBJ2-2	TGTGCCAGCAGTTTGGCTAGCGTGAACACCGGGGAGCTGTTTTTT	CASSLASVNTGELFF
TRBV6-2/TRBV6-3	.	few	TRBJ2-7	TGTGCCAGCAGTTACAGGAGAAACTACGAGCAGTACTTC	CASSYRRNYEQYF
TRBV20-1	TRBD2	.	TRBJ2-2	TGCAGTGCCCCCTCTACTAGCGGCCCCGGGGAGCTGTTTTTT	CSAPSTSGPGELFF
TRBV12-3/TRBV12-4	TRBD1	many	TRBJ1-3	TGTGCCAGCAGTTTTGGACAGGGGGCTGGAAACACCATATATTTT	CASSFGQGAGNTIYF
TRBV3-1	TRBD1	.	TRBJ1-1	TGTGCCAGCAGCTCTAAAGGGACAGTCGTTGAAGCTTTCTTT	CASSSKGTVVEAFF
TRBV11-3	.	few	TRBJ2-2	TGTGCCAGCAGCCCTAAGGGGCAGGTATTGACCGGGGAGCTGTTTTTT	CASSPKGQVLTGELFF
TRBV11-2	.	.	TRBJ2-1	TGTGCCAGCAGCCCCGGGACACCCTGGGATGAGCAGTTCTTC	CASSPGTPWDEQFF
TRBV12-3/TRBV12-4	TRBD2	.	TRBJ2-1	TGTGCCAGCAGTTTAGTCGGACTAGGTGCACATGAGCAGTTCTTC	CASSLVGLGAHEQFF
TRBV7-8	.	.	TRBJ1-1	TGTGCCAGCAGACCAAACAGGGCGATCATGAACACTGAAGCTTTCTTT	CASRPNRAIMNTEAFF
TRBV4-3	.	few	TRBJ2-7	TGCGCCAGCAGCCAAGATAGGACGGCTGTAACCTACGAGCAGTACTTC	CASSQDRTAVTYEQYF
TRBV20-1	TRBD1	few	TRBJ1-5	TGCAGTGCTAGAGATCAGGGACAGACAAATCAGCCCCAGCATTTT	CSARDQGQTNQPQHF
TRBV11-2	.	once	TRBJ2-5	TGTGCCAGCAGCCCCGCCCCTACAGGGCGGCGGATGGAGACCCAGTACTTC	CASSPAPTGRRMETQYF
TRBV3-1	TRBD2	many	TRBJ2-3	TGTGCCAGCAGCCAAGGGGCTAGCGGGCTGGCAGATACGCAGTATTTT	CASSQGASGLADTQYF